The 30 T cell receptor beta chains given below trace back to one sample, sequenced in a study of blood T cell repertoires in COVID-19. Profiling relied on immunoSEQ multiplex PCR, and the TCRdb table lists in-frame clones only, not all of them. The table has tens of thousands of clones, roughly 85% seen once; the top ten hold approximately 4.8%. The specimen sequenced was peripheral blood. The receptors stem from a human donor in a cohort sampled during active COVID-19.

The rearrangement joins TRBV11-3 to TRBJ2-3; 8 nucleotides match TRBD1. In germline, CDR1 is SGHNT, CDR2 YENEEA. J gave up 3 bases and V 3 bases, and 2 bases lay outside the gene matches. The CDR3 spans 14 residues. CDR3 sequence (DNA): TGTGCCAGCAGCTTGGACAGGGAAACAGATACGCAGTATTTT. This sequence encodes CASSLDRETDTQYF. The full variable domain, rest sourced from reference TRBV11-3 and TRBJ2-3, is EAGVVQSPRYKIIEKKQPVAFWCNPISGHNTLYWYLQNLGQGPELLIRYENEEAVDDSQLPKDRFSAERLKGVDSTLKIQPAELGDSAVYLCASSLDRETDTQYFGPGTRLTVL.

The CDR3 coding sequence is TGTGCCAGCTCACCACTAGCGGGAGGCAGCACAGATACGCAGTATTTT. The encoded protein is CASSPLAGGSTDTQYF. The chain links TRBV18 to TRBJ2-3, with 10 bases lining up with TRBD2. J lost 0 bases, V lost 1 base, and 1 base had no gene match. CDR1 is KGHSH, CDR2 LQKENI, per germline. This CDR3 has 16 amino acids.

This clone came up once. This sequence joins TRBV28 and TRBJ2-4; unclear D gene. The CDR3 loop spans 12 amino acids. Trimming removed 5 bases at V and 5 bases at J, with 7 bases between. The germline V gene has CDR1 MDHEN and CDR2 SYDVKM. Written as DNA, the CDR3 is TGTGCCAGCAGTCCGGAGCAAAACATTCAGTACTTC. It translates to CASSPEQNIQYF.

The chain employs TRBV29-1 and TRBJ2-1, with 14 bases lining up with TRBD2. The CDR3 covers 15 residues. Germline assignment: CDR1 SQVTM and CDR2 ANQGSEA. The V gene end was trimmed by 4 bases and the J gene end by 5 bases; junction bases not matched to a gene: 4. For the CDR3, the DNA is TGCAGCGTTGCGGGGGGACTAGCGGGAGACAATGAGCAGTTCTTC. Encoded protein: CSVAGGLAGDNEQFF.

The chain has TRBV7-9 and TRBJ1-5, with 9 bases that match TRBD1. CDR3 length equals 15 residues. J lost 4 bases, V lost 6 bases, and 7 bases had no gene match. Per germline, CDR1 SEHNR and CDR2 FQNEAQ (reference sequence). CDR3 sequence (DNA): TGTGCCAGCAGTCGGGGACAGGGTGAGAATCAGCCCCAGCATTTT. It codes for CASSRGQGENQPQHF.

The CDR3 coding sequence is TGTGCCAGCAGCTTGGATACCGGGACAGGGTCCTACGAGCAGTACTTC. It translates to CASSLDTGTGSYEQYF. The chain couples TRBV5-5 to TRBJ2-7; 9 nucleotides line up with TRBD1. The germline V gene has CDR1 SGHKS and CDR2 YYEKEE (reference sequence). V was clipped by 0 bases and J by 1 base; unmatched bases: 5. CDR3 length equals 16 residues.

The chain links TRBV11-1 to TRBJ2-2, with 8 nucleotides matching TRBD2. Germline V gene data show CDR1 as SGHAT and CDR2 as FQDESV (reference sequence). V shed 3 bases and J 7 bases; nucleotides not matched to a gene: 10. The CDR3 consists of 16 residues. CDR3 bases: TGTGCCAGCAGCTTTCCCGGGGGGGCCGCCGGCGGGGAGCTGTTTTTT. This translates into CASSFPGGAAGGELFF. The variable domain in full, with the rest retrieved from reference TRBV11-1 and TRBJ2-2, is EAEVAQSPRYKITEKSQAVAFWCDPISGHATLYWYRQILGQGPELLVQFQDESVVDDSQLPKDRFSAERLKGVDSTLKIQPAELGDSAMYLCASSFPGGAAGGELFFGEGSRLTVL.

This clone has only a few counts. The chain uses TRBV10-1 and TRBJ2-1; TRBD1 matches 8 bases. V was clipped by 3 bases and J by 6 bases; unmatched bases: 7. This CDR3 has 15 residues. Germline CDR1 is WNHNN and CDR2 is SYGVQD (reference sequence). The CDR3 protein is CASSDPGQAFNEQFF. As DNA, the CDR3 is TGCGCCAGCAGTGACCCGGGACAGGCTTTCAATGAGCAGTTCTTC.

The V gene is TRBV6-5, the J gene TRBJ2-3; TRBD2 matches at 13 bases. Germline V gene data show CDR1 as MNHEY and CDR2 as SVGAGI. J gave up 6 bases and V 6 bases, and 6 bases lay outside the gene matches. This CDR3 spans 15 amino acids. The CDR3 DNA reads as TGTGCCAGCAGACTTTGGACTAGCGGGGGTGATACGCAGTATTTT. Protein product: CASRLWTSGGDTQYF.

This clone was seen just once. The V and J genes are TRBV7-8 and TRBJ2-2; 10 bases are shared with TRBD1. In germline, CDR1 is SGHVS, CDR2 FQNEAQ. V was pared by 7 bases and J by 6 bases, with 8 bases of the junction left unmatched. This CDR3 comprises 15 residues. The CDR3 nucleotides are TGTGCCAGCACTGGGGGGACAGGGGCCCCCGGGGAGCTGTTTTTT. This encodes CASTGGTGAPGELFF. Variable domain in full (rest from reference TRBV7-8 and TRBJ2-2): GAGVSQSPRYKVAKRGQDVALRCDPISGHVSLFWYQQALGQGPEFLTYFQNEAQLDKSGLPSDRFFAERPEGSVSTLKIQRTQQEDSAVYLCASTGGTGAPGELFFGEGSRLTVL.

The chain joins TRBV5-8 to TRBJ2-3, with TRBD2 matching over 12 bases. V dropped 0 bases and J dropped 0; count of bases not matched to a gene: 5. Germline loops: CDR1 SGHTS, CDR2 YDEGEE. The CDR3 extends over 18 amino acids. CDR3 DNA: TGTGCCAGCAGCTTGGTCGCTAGCGGGGGGGAAAGCACAGATACGCAGTATTTT. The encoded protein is CASSLVASGGESTDTQYF.

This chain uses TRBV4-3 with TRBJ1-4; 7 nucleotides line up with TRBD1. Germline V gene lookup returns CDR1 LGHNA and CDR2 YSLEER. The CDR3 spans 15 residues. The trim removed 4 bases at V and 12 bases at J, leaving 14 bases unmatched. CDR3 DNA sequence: TGCGCCAGCAGCCCCCGTCTAGGGGGCTCGGAGGAACTGTTTTTT. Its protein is CASSPRLGGSEELFF.

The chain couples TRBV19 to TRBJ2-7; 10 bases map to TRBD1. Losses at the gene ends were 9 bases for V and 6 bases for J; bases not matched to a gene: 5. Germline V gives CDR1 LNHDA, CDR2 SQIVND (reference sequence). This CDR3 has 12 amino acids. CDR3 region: CARRDRGCEQYF. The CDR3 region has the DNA TGTGCCAGACGGGACAGGGGCTGCGAGCAGTACTTC.

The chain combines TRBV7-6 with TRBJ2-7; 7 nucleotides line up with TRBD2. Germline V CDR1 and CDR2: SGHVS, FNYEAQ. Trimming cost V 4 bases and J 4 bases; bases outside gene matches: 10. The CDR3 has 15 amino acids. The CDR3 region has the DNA TGTGCCAGCAGCTACCTGGGGGGGGGTTCGTACGAGCAGTACTTC. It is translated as CASSYLGGGSYEQYF. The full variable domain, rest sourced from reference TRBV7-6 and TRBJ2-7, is GAGVSQSPRYKVTKRGQDVALRCDPISGHVSLYWYRQALGQGPEFLTYFNYEAQQDKSGLPNDRFSAERPEGSISTLTIQRTEQRDSAMYRCASSYLGGGSYEQYFGPGTRLTVT.

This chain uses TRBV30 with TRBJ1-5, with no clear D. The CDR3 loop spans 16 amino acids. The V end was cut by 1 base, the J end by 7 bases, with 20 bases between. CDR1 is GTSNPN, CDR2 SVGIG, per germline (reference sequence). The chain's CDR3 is CAWSARGSLSGQPQHF. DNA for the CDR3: TGTGCCTGGAGTGCCCGGGGATCTCTTTCTGGGCAGCCCCAGCATTTT.

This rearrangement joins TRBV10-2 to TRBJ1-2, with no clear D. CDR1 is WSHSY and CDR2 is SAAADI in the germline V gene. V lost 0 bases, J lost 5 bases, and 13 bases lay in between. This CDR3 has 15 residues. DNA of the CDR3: TGCGCCAGCAGTGAGTCGAGTTACAGCTCATATGGCTACACCTTC. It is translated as CASSESSYSSYGYTF.

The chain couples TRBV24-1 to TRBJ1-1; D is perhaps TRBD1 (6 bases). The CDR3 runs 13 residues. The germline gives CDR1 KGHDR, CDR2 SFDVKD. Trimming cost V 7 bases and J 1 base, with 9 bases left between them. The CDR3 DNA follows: TGTGCCACCAGACTACAGGGGAACACTGAAGCTTTCTTT. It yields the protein CATRLQGNTEAFF.

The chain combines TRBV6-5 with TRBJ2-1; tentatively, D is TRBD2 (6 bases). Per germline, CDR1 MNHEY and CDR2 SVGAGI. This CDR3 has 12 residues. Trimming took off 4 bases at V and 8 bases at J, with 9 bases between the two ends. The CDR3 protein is CASSSWGDEQFF. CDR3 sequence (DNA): TGTGCCAGCAGTTCTTGGGGGGATGAGCAGTTCTTC.

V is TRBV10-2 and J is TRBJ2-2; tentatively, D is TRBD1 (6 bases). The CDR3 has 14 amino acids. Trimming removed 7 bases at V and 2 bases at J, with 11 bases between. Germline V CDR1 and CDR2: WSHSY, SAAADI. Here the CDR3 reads CASKDSLNTGELFF. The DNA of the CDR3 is TGCGCCAGCAAGGACAGCCTAAACACCGGGGAGCTGTTTTTT.

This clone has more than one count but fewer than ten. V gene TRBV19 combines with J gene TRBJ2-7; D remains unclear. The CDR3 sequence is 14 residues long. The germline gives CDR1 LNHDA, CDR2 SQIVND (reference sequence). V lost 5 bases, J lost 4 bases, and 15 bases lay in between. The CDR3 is CASSSRPRSYEQYF. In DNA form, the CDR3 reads TGTGCCAGTAGTTCCAGGCCTCGCTCTTACGAGCAGTACTTC.

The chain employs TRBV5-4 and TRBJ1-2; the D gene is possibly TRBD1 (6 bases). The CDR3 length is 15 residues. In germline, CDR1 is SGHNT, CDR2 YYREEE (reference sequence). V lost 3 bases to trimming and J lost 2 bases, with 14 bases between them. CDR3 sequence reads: CASSSHGQTNYGYTF. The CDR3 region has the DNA TGTGCCAGCAGCTCCCATGGACAGACAAACTATGGCTACACCTTC.

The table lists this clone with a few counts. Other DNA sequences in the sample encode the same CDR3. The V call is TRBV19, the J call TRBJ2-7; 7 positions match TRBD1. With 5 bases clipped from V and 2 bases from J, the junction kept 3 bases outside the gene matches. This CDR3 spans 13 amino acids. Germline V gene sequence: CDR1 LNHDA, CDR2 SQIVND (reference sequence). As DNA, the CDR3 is TGTGCCAGTAGTGCTGGACAGGCCTACGAGCAGTACTTC. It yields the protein CASSAGQAYEQYF.

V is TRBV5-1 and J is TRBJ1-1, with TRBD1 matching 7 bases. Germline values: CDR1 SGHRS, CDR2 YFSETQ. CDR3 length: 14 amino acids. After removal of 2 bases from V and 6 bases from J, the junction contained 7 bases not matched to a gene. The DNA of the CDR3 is TGCGCCAGCAGCTTACCGGGACAGTCGGCTGAAGCTTTCTTT. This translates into CASSLPGQSAEAFF. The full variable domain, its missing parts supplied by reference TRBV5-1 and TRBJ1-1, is KAGVTQTPRYLIKTRGQQVTLSCSPISGHRSVSWYQQTPGQGLQFLFEYFSETQRNKGNFPGRFSGRQFSNSRSEMNVSTLELGDSALYLCASSLPGQSAEAFFGQGTRLTVV.

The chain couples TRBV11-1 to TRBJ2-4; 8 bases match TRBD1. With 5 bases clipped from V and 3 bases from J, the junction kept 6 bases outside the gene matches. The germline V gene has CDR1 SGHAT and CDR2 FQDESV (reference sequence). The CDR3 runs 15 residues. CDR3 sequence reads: CASSGGGQVKNIQYF. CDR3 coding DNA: TGTGCCAGCAGCGGAGGGGGACAGGTCAAAAACATTCAGTACTTC.

CDR3 sequence: CASSYGRARAFF. As DNA, the CDR3 is TGTGCCAGCAGCTACGGGCGGGCTAGGGCTTTCTTT. This rearrangement joins TRBV7-2 to TRBJ1-1; D not resolved. Germline loops: CDR1 SGHTA, CDR2 FQGNSA. The CDR3 runs to 12 residues. Trimming took 4 bases from V and 11 from J, leaving 14 bases between them.

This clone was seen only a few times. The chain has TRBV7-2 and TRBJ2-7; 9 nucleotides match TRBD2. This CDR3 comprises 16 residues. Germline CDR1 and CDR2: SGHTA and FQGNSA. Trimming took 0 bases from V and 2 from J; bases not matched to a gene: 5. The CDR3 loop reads CASSLARGGGAYEQYF. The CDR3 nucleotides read TGTGCCAGCAGCTTAGCGCGGGGCGGGGGGGCCTACGAGCAGTACTTC. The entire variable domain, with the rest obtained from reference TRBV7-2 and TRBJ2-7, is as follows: GAGVSQSPSNKVTEKGKDVELRCDPISGHTALYWYRQSLGQGLEFLIYFQGNSAPDKSGLPSDRFSAERTGGSVSTLTIQRTQQEDSAVYLCASSLARGGGAYEQYFGPGTRLTVT.

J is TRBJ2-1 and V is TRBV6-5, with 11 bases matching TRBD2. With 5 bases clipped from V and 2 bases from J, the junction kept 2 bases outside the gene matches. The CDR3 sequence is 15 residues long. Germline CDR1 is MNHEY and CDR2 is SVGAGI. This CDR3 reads CASSLGLAAYNEQFF. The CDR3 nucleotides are TGTGCCAGCAGTCTGGGACTAGCGGCCTACAATGAGCAGTTCTTC.

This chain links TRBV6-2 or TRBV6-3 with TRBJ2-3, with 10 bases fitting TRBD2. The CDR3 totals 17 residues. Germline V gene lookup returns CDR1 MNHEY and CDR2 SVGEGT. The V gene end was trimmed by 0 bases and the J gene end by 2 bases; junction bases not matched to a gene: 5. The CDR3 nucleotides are TGTGCCAGCAGTTACTCGGGGACTAGCGAAGACACAGATACGCAGTATTTT. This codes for CASSYSGTSEDTDTQYF.

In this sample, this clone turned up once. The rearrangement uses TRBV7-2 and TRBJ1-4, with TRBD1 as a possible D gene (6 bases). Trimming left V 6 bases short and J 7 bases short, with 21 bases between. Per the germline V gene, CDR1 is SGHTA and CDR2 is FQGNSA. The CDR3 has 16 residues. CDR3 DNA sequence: TGTGCCAGCAGTCCCGATTCCGGGACAACGGGTGAAAAACTGTTTTTT. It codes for CASSPDSGTTGEKLFF.

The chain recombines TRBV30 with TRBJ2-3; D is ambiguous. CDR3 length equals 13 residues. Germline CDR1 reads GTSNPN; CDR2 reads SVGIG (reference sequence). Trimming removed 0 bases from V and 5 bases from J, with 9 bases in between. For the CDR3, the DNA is TGTGCCTGGAGTGTACAGCTCGGAGATACGCAGTATTTT. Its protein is CAWSVQLGDTQYF.